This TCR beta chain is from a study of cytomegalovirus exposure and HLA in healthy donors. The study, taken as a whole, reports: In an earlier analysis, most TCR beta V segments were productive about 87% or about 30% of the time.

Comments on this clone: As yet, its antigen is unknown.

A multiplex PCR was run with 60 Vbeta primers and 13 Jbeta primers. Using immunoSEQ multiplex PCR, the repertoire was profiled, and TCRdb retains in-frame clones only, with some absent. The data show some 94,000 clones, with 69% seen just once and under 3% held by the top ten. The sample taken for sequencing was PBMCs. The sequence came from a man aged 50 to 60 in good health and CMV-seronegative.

Here the CDR3 reads CASRSEAGGNEQYF. DNA for the CDR3: TGTGCCAGCAGATCGGAGGCAGGGGGCAACGAGCAGTACTTC. The gene calls are TRBV2 and TRBJ2-7; 8 bases fit TRBD1. This CDR3 comprises 14 residues. Germline values: CDR1 SNHLY, CDR2 FYNNEI. Unmatched junction bases numbered 9, after V lost 6 bases and J lost 5 bases.